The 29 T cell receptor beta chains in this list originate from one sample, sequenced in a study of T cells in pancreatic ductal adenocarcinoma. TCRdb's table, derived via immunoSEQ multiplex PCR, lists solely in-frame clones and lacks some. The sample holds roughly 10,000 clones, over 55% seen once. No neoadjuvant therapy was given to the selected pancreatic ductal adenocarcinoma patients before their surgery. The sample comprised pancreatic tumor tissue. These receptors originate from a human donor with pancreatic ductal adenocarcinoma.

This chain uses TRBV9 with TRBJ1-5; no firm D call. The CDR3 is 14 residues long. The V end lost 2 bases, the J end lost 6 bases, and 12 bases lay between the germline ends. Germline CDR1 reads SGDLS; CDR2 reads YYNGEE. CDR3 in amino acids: CASSVGIGRQPQHF. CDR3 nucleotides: TGTGCCAGCAGCGTGGGAATTGGCCGTCAGCCCCAGCATTTT.

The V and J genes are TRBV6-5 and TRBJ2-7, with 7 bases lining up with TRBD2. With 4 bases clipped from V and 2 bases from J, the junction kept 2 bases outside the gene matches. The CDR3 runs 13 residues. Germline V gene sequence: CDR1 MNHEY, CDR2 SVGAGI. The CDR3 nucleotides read TGTGCCAGCAGTTTCGGACTAGCCTACGAGCAGTACTTC. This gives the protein CASSFGLAYEQYF.

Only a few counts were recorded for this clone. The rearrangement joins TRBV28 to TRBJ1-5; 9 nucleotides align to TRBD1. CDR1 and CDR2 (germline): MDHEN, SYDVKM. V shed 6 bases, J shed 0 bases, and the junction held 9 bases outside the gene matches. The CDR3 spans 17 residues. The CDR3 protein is CASRPHRGPISNQPQHF. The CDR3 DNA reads TGTGCCAGCAGGCCCCACAGGGGGCCGATTAGCAATCAGCCCCAGCATTTT.

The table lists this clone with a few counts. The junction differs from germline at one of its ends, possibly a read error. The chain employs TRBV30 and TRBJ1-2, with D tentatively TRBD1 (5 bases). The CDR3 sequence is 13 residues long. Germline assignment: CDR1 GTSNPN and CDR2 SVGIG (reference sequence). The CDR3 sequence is CAWRTGRVYRYTF. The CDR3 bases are TGTGCCTGGAGAACGGGACGGGTCTATCGCTACACCTTC. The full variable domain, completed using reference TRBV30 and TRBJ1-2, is SQTIHQWPATLVQPVGSPLSLECTVEGTSNPNLYWYRQAAGRGLQLLFYSVGIGQISSEVPQNLSASRPQDRQFILSSKKLLLSDSGFYLCAWRTGRVYRYTFGSGTRLTVV.

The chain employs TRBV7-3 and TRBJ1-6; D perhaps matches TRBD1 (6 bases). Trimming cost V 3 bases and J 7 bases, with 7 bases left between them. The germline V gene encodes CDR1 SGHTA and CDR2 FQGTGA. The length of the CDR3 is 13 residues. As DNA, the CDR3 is TGTGCCAGCAGCTTGGACAGAAATTCACCCCTCCACTTT. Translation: CASSLDRNSPLHF.

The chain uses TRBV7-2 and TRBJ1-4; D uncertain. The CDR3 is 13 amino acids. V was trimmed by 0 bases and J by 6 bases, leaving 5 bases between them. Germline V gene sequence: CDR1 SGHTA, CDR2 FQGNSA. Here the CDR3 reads CASSLASYEKLFF. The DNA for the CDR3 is TGTGCCAGCAGCTTAGCGAGTTATGAAAAACTGTTTTTT.

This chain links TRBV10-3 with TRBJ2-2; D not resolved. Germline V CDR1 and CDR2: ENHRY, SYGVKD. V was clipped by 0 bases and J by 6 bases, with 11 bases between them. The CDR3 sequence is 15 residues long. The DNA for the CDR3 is TGTGCCATCAGTGAGTCGACGCAGGTGGCCGGGGAGCTGTTTTTT. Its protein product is CAISESTQVAGELFF.

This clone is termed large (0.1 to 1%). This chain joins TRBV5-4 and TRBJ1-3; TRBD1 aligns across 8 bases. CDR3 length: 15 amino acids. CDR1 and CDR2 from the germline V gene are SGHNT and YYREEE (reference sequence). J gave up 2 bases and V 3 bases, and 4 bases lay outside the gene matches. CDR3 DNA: TGTGCCAGCAGCTCCGCACAGGGGGCTGGAAACACCATATATTTT. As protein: CASSSAQGAGNTIYF.

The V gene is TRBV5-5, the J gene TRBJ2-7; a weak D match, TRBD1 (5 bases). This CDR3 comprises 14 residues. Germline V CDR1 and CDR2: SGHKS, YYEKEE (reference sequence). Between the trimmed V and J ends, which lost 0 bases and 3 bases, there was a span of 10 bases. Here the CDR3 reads CASSLVGQGYEQYF. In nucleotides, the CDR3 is TGTGCCAGCAGCTTGGTAGGGCAGGGCTACGAGCAGTACTTC.

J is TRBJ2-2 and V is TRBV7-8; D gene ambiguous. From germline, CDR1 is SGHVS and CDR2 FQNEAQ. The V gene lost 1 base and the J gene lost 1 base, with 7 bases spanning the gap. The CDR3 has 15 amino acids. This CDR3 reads CASSLVRQNTGELFF. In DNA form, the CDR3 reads TGTGCCAGCAGCTTAGTCCGACAGAACACCGGGGAGCTGTTTTTT.

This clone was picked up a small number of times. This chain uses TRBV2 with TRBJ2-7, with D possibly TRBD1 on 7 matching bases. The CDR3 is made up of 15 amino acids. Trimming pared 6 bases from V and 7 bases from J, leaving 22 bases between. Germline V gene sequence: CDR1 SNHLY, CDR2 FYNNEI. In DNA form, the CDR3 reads TGTGCCAGCAGCACGGACGGCATCCCAGGGGGGGAGCAGTACTTC. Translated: CASSTDGIPGGEQYF.

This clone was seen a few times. CDR3: CASMESGQEGEAFF. The CDR3 DNA reads as TGCGCCAGCATGGAATCGGGCCAGGAGGGTGAAGCTTTCTTT. The V call is TRBV5-1, the J call TRBJ1-1; unclear D gene. The CDR3 consists of 14 residues. Trimming left V 6 bases short and J 7 bases short, with 19 bases between. In germline, CDR1 is SGHRS, CDR2 YFSETQ.

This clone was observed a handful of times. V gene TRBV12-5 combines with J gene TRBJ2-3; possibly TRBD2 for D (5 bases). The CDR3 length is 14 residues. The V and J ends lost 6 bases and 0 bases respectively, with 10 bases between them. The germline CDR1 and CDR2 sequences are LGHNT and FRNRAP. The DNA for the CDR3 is TGTGCTAGTGGGAGGGTTCCCAGCACAGATACGCAGTATTTT. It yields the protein CASGRVPSTDTQYF.

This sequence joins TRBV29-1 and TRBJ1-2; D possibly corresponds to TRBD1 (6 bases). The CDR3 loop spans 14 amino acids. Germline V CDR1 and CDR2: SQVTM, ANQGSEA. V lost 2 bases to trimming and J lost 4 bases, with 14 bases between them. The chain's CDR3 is CSVEIRDTFYGYTF. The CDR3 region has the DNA TGCAGCGTTGAAATACGGGACACTTTCTATGGCTACACCTTC.

In nucleotides, the CDR3 is TGTGCCAGCAGCCAACTGACAGGGTGGAATGGAAACACCATATATTTT. Protein product: CASSQLTGWNGNTIYF. The V and J genes are TRBV4-2 and TRBJ1-3, with TRBD1 matching over 7 bases. The length of the CDR3 is 16 residues. Germline lookup yields CDR1 LGHNA and CDR2 YNFKEQ. The junction had 7 bases not matched to a gene; V was cut back by 2 bases and J by 3 bases.

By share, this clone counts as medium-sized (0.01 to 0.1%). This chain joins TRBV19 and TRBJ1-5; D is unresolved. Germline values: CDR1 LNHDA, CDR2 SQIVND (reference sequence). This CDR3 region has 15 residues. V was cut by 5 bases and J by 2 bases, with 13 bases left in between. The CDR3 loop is CASSYGAYGNQPQHF. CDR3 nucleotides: TGTGCCAGTAGTTACGGCGCGTATGGCAATCAGCCCCAGCATTTT.

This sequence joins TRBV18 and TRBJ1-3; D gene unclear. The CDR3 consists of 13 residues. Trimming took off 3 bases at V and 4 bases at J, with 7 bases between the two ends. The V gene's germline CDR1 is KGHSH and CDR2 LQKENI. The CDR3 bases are TGTGCCAGCTCACCCACAGACGGAAACACCATATATTTT. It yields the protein CASSPTDGNTIYF.

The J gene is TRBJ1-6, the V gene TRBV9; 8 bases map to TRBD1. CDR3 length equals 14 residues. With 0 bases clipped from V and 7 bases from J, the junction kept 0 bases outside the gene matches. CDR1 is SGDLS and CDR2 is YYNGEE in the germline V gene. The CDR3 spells CASSVGQGNSPLHF. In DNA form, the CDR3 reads TGTGCCAGCAGCGTAGGACAGGGGAATTCACCCCTCCACTTT. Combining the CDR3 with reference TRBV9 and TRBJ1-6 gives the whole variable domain DSGVTQTPKHLITATGQRVTLRCSPRSGDLSVYWYQQSLDQGLQFLIQYYNGEERAKGNILERFSAQQFPDLHSELNLSSLELGDSALYFCASSVGQGNSPLHFGNGTRLTVT.

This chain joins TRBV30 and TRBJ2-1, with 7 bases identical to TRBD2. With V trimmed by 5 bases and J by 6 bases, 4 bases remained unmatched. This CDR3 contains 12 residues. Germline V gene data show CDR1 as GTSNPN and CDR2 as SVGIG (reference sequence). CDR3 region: CAWGGGGNEQFF. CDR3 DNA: TGTGCCTGGGGCGGGGGAGGCAATGAGCAGTTCTTC.

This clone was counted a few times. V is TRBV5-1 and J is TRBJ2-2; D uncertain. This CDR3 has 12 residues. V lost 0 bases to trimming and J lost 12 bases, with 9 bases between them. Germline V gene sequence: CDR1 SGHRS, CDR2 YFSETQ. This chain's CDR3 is CASSLAGGKLFF. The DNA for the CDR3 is TGCGCCAGCAGCTTGGCCGGTGGGAAGCTGTTTTTT.

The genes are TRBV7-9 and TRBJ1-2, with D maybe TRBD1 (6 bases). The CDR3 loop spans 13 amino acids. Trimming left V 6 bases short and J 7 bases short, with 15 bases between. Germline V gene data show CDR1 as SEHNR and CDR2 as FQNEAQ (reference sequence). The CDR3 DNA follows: TGTGCCAGCAGTTATGACACCAGGGGTGGCTACACCTTC. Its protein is CASSYDTRGGYTF.

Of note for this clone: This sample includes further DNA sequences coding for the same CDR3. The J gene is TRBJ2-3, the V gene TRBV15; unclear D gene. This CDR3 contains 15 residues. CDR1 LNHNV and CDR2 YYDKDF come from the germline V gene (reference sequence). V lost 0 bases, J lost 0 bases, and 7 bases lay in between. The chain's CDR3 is CATSRDRASTDTQYF. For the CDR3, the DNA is TGTGCCACCAGCAGAGATAGAGCTAGCACAGATACGCAGTATTTT.

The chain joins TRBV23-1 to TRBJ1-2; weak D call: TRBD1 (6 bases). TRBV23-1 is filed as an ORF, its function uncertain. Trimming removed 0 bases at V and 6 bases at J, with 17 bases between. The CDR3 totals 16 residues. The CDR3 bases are TGCGCCAGCAGTCAATCCCGACCTTGGACAGAAGATGGCTACACCTTC. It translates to CASSQSRPWTEDGYTF.

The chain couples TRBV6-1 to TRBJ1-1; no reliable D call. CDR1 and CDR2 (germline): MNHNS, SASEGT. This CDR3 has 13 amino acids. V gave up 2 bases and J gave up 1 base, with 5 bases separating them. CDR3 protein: CASSEHQNTEAFF. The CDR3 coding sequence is TGTGCCAGCAGTGAACACCAGAACACTGAAGCTTTCTTT.

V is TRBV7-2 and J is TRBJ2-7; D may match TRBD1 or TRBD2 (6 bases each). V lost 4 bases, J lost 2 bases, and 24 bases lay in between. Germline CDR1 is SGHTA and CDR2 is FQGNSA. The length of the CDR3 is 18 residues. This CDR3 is CASSSRLDGGGFAYEQYF. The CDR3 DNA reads TGTGCCAGCAGCTCCAGACTAGACGGAGGGGGGTTCGCCTACGAGCAGTACTTC.

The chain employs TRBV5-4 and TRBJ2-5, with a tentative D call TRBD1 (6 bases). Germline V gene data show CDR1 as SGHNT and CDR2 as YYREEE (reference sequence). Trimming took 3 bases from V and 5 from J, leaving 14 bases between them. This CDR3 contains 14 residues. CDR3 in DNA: TGTGCCAGCAGCTCTTATAGGGGGATGGAGACCCAGTACTTC. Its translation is CASSSYRGMETQYF.

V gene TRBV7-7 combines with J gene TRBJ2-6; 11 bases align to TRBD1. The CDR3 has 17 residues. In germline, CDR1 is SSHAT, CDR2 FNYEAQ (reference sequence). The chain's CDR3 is CASSSGTGGSGANVLTF. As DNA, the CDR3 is TGTGCTAGTTCCTCCGGGACAGGGGGATCTGGGGCCAACGTCCTGACTTTC.

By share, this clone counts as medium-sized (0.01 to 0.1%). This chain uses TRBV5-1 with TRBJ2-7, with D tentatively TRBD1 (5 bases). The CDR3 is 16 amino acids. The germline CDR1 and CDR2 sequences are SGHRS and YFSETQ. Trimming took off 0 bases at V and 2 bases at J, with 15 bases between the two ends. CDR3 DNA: TGCGCCAGCAGCTTGGGTCGCTCAGGGTACGCCTACGAGCAGTACTTC. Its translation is CASSLGRSGYAYEQYF.

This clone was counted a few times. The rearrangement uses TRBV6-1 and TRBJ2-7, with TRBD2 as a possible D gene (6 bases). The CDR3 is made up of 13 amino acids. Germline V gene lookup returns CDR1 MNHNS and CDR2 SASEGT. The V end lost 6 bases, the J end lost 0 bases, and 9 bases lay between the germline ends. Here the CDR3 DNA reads TGTGCCAGCAGCGCGGGGATCTCCTACGAGCAGTACTTC. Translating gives CASSAGISYEQYF.